This record looks at one T cell receptor (beta chain) sequence and its context. Per the original data handling: Estimates of nucleated cell counts were drawn from the amplification of reference gene primers. This table comes from immunoSEQ multiplex PCR, and its TCRdb copy is limited to in-frame clones, with some not included. The D gene and trimming were derived from the DNA, and the V and J assignments and clone size from that table. This table has 310,000 or so clones, 88% appearing once. This specimen belongs to a study of blood T cell repertoires in COVID-19. The wider study: Acute and convalescent COVID-19 specimens originated in the United States, Italy and Spain. T cells, B-cell-depleted T cells, or PBMCs provided the cDNA or gDNA that served as material.

This CDR3 has 14 amino acids. The receptor comes from a woman in her 50s with active or convalescent COVID-19. The rearrangement joins TRBV21-1 to TRBJ1-1; the table's D gene call, TRBD1, was not cross checked with the DNA. TRBV21-1 is reported as a pseudogene. The sequenced material came from peripheral blood. The CDR3 reads CASSVQGRDTEAFF. The DNA for the CDR3 is TGTGCCAGCAGCGTACAGGGGAGAGACACTGAAGCTTTCTTT.